The 11 T cell receptor beta chains reported below all come from one sample, sequenced in a study of B cell selection in AIRE deficiency. Clones were sequenced by immunoSEQ multiplex PCR, and TCRdb holds only the in-frame ones, with some missing. The repertoire has 20,000 to 25,000 clones, about 94% of them found once; the top ten carry 2%. The regulatory T cell sort gate was CD4+CD25hiCD127low/negative. Sequenced: Tregs sorted from PBMCs. These receptors all come from a human donor with AIRE deficiency.

V is TRBV5-1 and J is TRBJ2-4, with D unclear. Germline V gives CDR1 SGHRS, CDR2 YFSETQ. The CDR3 is made up of 17 amino acids. The V and J ends lost 0 bases and 2 bases respectively, with 15 bases between them. The CDR3 DNA reads TGCGCCAGCAGCTTGGAATCCGAACTTAGGTCCAAAAACATTCAGTACTTC. It codes for CASSLESELRSKNIQYF.

The V call is TRBV5-4, the J call TRBJ2-1, with 12 bases matching TRBD2. V was clipped by 5 bases and J by 3 bases; unmatched bases: 15. The germline CDR1 and CDR2 sequences are SGHNT and YYREEE (reference sequence). The CDR3 consists of 19 residues. CDR3 residues: CASRQRTSGAGRFYNEQFF. CDR3 nucleotides: TGTGCCAGCAGACAAAGGACTAGCGGGGCCGGTCGATTCTACAATGAGCAGTTCTTC.

This rearrangement joins TRBV7-6 to TRBJ1-6, with D unclear. The CDR3 is made up of 14 amino acids. V was trimmed by 1 base and J by 10 bases, leaving 11 bases between them. Germline V gene data show CDR1 as SGHVS and CDR2 as FNYEAQ. Here the CDR3 reads CASSLVPGQSPLHF. CDR3 coding DNA: TGTGCCAGCAGCTTAGTGCCGGGCCAGTCACCCCTCCACTTT.

The chain uses TRBV28 and TRBJ2-3; the D gene is possibly TRBD2 (6 bases). The CDR3 contains 17 residues. Looked up from germline, CDR1 is MDHEN and CDR2 is SYDVKM. The ends were cut back, 2 bases at V and 6 bases at J, with 21 bases in the middle. CDR3 sequence: CASSLVGLAASGDTQYF. CDR3 in DNA: TGTGCCAGCAGTTTAGTTGGCTTAGCGGCCTCAGGGGATACGCAGTATTTT. The variable domain in full, with the rest retrieved from reference TRBV28 and TRBJ2-3, is DVKVTQSSRYLVKRTGEKVFLECVQDMDHENMFWYRQDPGLGLRLIYFSYDVKMKEKGDIPEGYSVSREKKERFSLILESASTNQTSMYLCASSLVGLAASGDTQYFGPGTRLTVL.

The chain carries TRBV7-2 and TRBJ1-2, with D tentatively TRBD1 (5 bases). The V gene lost 1 base and the J gene lost 4 bases, with 7 bases spanning the gap. Looked up from germline, CDR1 is SGHTA and CDR2 is FQGNSA. The CDR3 is 13 residues long. The CDR3 bases are TGTGCCAGCAGCTTAGGCAGGGTCTATGGCTACACCTTC. This sequence encodes CASSLGRVYGYTF.

This chain links TRBV5-1 with TRBJ2-3; perhaps D is TRBD1 or TRBD2 (5 bases each). This CDR3 contains 14 residues. Trimming pared 4 bases from V and 0 bases from J, leaving 9 bases between. The germline V gene encodes CDR1 SGHRS and CDR2 YFSETQ. The CDR3: CASSGTASTDTQYF. For the CDR3, the DNA is TGCGCCAGCAGCGGGACGGCTAGCACAGATACGCAGTATTTT.

This chain uses TRBV7-4 with TRBJ2-7; D is unclear. From germline, CDR1 is SGHVT and CDR2 SQSDAQ. The V end lost 5 bases, the J end lost 4 bases, and 12 bases lay between the germline ends. The CDR3 spans 13 residues. The CDR3 loop reads CASSRSSGYEQYF. CDR3 nucleotides: TGTGCCAGCAGCCGCTCTTCCGGTTACGAGCAGTACTTC.

This chain joins TRBV15 and TRBJ2-7; 9 bases map to TRBD2. After removal of 2 bases from V and 3 bases from J, the junction contained 5 bases not matched to a gene. The germline V gene encodes CDR1 LNHNV and CDR2 YYDKDF (reference sequence). This CDR3 is built from 15 residues. CDR3: CATSRLAGPLYEQYF. CDR3 coding DNA: TGTGCCACCAGCAGACTAGCGGGGCCACTCTACGAGCAGTACTTC.

The chain uses TRBV7-2 and TRBJ2-2; TRBD1 is a possible D gene (6 bases). Germline assignment: CDR1 SGHTA and CDR2 FQGNSA. Trimming removed 1 base at V and 1 base at J, with 13 bases between. The CDR3 is 17 residues long. The CDR3 loop is CASSLVPGTLNTGELFF. CDR3 in DNA: TGTGCCAGCAGCTTAGTCCCCGGGACACTGAACACCGGGGAGCTGTTTTTT.

This chain uses TRBV11-3 with TRBJ1-2; D not resolved. Trimming stripped 1 base from V and 6 bases from J, with 9 bases between. The V gene's germline CDR1 is SGHNT and CDR2 YENEEA. This CDR3 is built from 13 residues. The CDR3 sequence: CASSLGPANGYTF. CDR3 bases: TGTGCCAGCAGCTTAGGACCAGCAAATGGCTACACCTTC.

The rearrangement uses TRBV5-5 and TRBJ1-1; 7 positions agree with TRBD1. The germline gives CDR1 SGHKS, CDR2 YYEKEE (reference sequence). The CDR3 loop spans 15 amino acids. V trimming: 3 bases; J trimming: 1 base; junction bases outside the gene matches: 6. The CDR3 nucleotides read TGTGCCAGCAGCTCGATGACAGGGCCGAACACTGAAGCTTTCTTT. Its translation is CASSSMTGPNTEAFF.